This T cell receptor beta chain came from a study of cytomegalovirus exposure and HLA in healthy donors. Study conclusions and caveats: Previous analysis showed most TCR beta V segments were productive about 90% or about 30% of the time. Indistinguishable V segments, including TRBV6-2 and TRBV6-3, were excluded.

A few counts support this clone. Its specificity is not known. In nominal health when sampled, donors likely had unrecorded immune exposures nonetheless. PCR was performed using 60 Vbeta and 13 Jbeta primers. TCRdb's copy holds only in-frame clones and misses some; the assay was immunoSEQ multiplex PCR. Found here are around 170,000 clones, over 70% of them singletons; the top ten hold around 5.7%. This CDR3 spans 21 amino acids. V lost 1 base to trimming and J lost 0 bases; unmatched junction nucleotides: 17. The TCR comes from a middle-aged man in good health and CMV-seronegative. The genes are TRBV23-1 and TRBJ2-1, with 8 bases identical to TRBD1. TRBV23-1 is an ORF, and what it does is uncertain. Input material: PBMCs. The CDR3, as DNA: TGCGCCAGCAGTCAATATGTGGGGGGAGGACAGGGTAAGAACTCCTACAATGAGCAGTTCTTC. This translates into CASSQYVGGGQGKNSYNEQFF.